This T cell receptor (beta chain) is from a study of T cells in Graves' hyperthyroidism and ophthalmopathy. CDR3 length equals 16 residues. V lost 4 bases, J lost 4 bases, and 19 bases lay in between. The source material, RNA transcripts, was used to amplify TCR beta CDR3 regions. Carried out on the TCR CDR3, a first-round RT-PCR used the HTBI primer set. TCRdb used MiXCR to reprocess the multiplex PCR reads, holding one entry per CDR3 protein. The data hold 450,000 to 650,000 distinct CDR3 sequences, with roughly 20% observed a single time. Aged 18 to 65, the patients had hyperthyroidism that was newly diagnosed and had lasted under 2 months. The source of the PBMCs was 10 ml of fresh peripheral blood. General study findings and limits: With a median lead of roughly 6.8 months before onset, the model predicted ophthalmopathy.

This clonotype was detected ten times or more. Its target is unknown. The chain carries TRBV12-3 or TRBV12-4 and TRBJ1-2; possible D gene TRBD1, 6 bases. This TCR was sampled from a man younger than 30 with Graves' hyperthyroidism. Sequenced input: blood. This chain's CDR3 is CASSSGQGPTGYGYTF. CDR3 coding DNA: TGTGCCAGCAGTTCCGGTCAGGGGCCGACCGGCTATGGCTACACCTTC.